The next 20 T cell receptor beta chains were all read from a single sample in a study of blood T cells in healthy people across ages. A second about 7 to 12 cycle PCR used barcoded and J-beta primers. TCRdb itself ran the 5' RACE reads through MiXCR, one entry per CDR3 protein. The table shows 550,000 to 750,000 distinct CDR3 sequences, with around a fifth occurring only once. The specimen was blood. The receptors were gathered from a man aged 65 to 85 in good health.

The chain is built from TRBV5-1 and TRBJ2-5; D possibly corresponds to TRBD2 (5 bases). With the DNA end fitting TRBJ2-1 better, the J assignment may be wrong. This CDR3 region has 14 residues. Germline V lookup: CDR1 SGHRS, CDR2 YFSETQ. The CDR3 DNA sequence: TGCGCCAGCAGCTTGGTTCCTAGCAGCAATGAGCAGTTCTTC. Encoded protein: CASSLVPSSNEQFF.

This clonotype was counted only a few times. CDR3 loop: CARETSGRANEQFF. Here the CDR3 DNA reads TGTGCCAGAGAGACTAGCGGGAGGGCTAATGAGCAGTTCTTC. This rearrangement joins TRBV2 to TRBJ2-5; 14 bases line up with TRBD2. Near its end, the DNA agrees better with TRBJ2-1, so the J call may be wrong. Per germline, CDR1 SNHLY and CDR2 FYNNEI. CDR3 length: 14 residues.

This clonotype was observed a handful of times. The chain links TRBV6-6 to TRBJ2-5; D is tentatively TRBD1 or TRBD2 (5 bases each). Germline V gene data show CDR1 as MNHNY and CDR2 as SVGAGI (reference sequence). The length of the CDR3 is 16 residues. Trimming removed 2 bases from V and 3 bases from J, with 16 bases in between. CDR3 sequence: CASSYGGWRMKETQYF. The CDR3 DNA follows: TGTGCCAGCAGTTACGGGGGATGGCGGATGAAAGAGACCCAGTACTTC.

This chain joins TRBV11-2 and TRBJ1-4; D gene ambiguous. Trimming removed 2 bases at V and 8 bases at J, with 12 bases between. Looked up from germline, CDR1 is SGHAT and CDR2 is FQNNGV. This CDR3 is built from 14 residues. This CDR3 is CASSLLQVYEKLFF. CDR3 DNA sequence: TGTGCCAGCAGCTTATTGCAGGTCTACGAAAAACTGTTTTTT. The variable domain in full, completed from reference TRBV11-2 and TRBJ1-4, reads EAGVAQSPRYKIIEKRQSVAFWCNPISGHATLYWYQQILGQGPKLLIQFQNNGVVDDSQLPKDRFSAERLKGVDSTLKIQPAKLEDSAVYLCASSLLQVYEKLFFGSGTQLSVL.

V is TRBV5-5 and J is TRBJ2-7, with 9 bases identical to TRBD2. CDR1 is SGHKS, CDR2 YYEKEE, per germline (reference sequence). The length of the CDR3 is 15 residues. V shed 4 bases and J 4 bases; nucleotides not matched to a gene: 9. CDR3 loop: CASSIPGLAGYEQYF. The CDR3 DNA reads as TGTGCCAGCAGCATTCCGGGACTAGCTGGTTACGAGCAGTACTTC. Looking up the rest from reference TRBV5-5 and TRBJ2-7 gives the full variable domain: DAGVTQSPTHLIKTRGQQVTLRCSPISGHKSVSWYQQVLGQGPQFIFQYYEKEERGRGNFPDRFSARQFPNYSSELNVNALLLGDSALYLCASSIPGLAGYEQYFGPGTRLTVT.

This chain links TRBV6-2 or TRBV6-3 with TRBJ2-5; perhaps TRBD1 as D (5 bases). The germline V gene encodes CDR1 MNHEY and CDR2 SVGEGT. This CDR3 comprises 12 residues. The ends were cut back, 2 bases at V and 13 bases at J, with 14 bases in the middle. The CDR3 nucleotides are TGTGCCAGCAGTTACAACAGGTTCGGGTTGTACTTC. Its translation is CASSYNRFGLYF.

Regarding this clonotype: A much larger clone lies one base from this, so it may be a read error. The V call is TRBV7-7, the J call TRBJ2-2; a weak D match, TRBD1 (7 bases). The CDR3 totals 12 residues. CDR1 SSHAT and CDR2 FNYEAQ come from the germline V gene (reference sequence). CDR3 nucleotides: TGTACTAGCAGCCAGGGGGGCGGGGAGCTGTTTTTT. Its translation: CTSSQGGGELFF.

This clonotype turned up a few times. The chain carries TRBV5-1 and TRBJ1-1; D remains ambiguous. The CDR3 runs 14 residues. The germline V gene has CDR1 SGHRS and CDR2 YFSETQ. Between the trimmed V and J ends, which lost 0 bases and 6 bases, there was a span of 12 bases. In nucleotides, the CDR3 is TGCGCCAGCAGCTTGGCGGGAGCCCAGCCTGAAGCTTTCTTT. This gives the protein CASSLAGAQPEAFF.

The genes are TRBV7-2 and TRBJ2-5, with D hard to call. V was shortened by 5 bases and J by 4 bases, with 17 bases between the two germline ends. The CDR3 runs 15 residues. CDR1 is SGHTA and CDR2 is FQGNSA in the germline V gene. The CDR3 loop reads CASSLSYLGRETQYF. In DNA, the CDR3 is TGTGCCAGCAGCCTATCCTACTTGGGTAGAGAGACCCAGTACTTC.

Comment on this clonotype: Since the CDR3 does not end with the conserved phenylalanine or tryptophan, this likely comes from a read error. V gene TRBV7-8 combines with J gene TRBJ1-3, with TRBD1 matching over 9 bases. The junction had 5 bases not matched to a gene; V was cut back by 2 bases and J by 3 bases. The CDR3 contains 16 residues. CDR1 and CDR2 from the germline V gene are SGHVS and FQNEAQ. CDR3 sequence reads: CASSLLGQGFGNTIYL. In nucleotides, the CDR3 is TGTGCCAGCAGCTTATTGGGACAGGGTTTTGGAAACACCATATATCTT.

The chain uses TRBV12-3 or TRBV12-4 and TRBJ2-3; D is uncertain. The CDR3 loop spans 14 amino acids. Trimming cost V 2 bases and J 4 bases, with 10 bases left between them. The CDR3 sequence: CASSLSAASDTQYF. In DNA, the CDR3 is TGTGCCAGCAGTTTATCGGCAGCCTCAGATACGCAGTATTTT.

The chain carries TRBV28 and TRBJ1-2; 10 positions agree with TRBD1. Trimming cost V 5 bases and J 3 bases; bases outside gene matches: 6. Germline CDR1 and CDR2: MDHEN and SYDVKM. This CDR3 spans 15 amino acids. Here the CDR3 DNA reads TGTGCCAGCAGTCCCAGACAGGGGGCGGACTATGGCTACACCTTC. This codes for CASSPRQGADYGYTF.

V is TRBV10-2 and J is TRBJ1-4, with 9 bases fitting TRBD1. This CDR3 is 13 amino acids long. V shed 6 bases, J shed 5 bases, and the junction held 1 base outside the gene matches. Per the germline V gene, CDR1 is WSHSY and CDR2 is SAAADI. In DNA, the CDR3 is TGCGCCAGCAGCGGACAGGGGAATGAAAAACTGTTTTTT. Protein product: CASSGQGNEKLFF.

This clonotype has only a few counts. The genes are TRBV10-2 and TRBJ2-3; 14 bases are shared with TRBD2. The V gene end was trimmed by 2 bases and the J gene end by 5 bases; junction bases not matched to a gene: 6. The CDR3 has 17 residues. Per germline, CDR1 WSHSY and CDR2 SAAADI. CDR3 region: CASSERRLAGGGDTQYF. The CDR3 region has the DNA TGCGCCAGCAGTGAGAGGCGACTAGCGGGAGGGGGAGATACGCAGTATTTT.

This chain joins TRBV5-5 and TRBJ2-5; no clear D gene. This CDR3 contains 15 residues. V gave up 3 bases and J gave up 5 bases, with 17 bases separating them. Germline CDR1 is SGHKS and CDR2 is YYEKEE (reference sequence). DNA for the CDR3: TGTGCCAGCAGCTCCCCCGCGAGCGCACAGGAGACCCAGTACTTC. This gives the protein CASSSPASAQETQYF.

This clonotype was seen a handful of times. V is TRBV7-9 and J is TRBJ1-2, with unresolved D. The CDR3 runs 12 residues. V lost 2 bases to trimming and J lost 8 bases, with 9 bases between them. CDR1 and CDR2 from the germline V gene are SEHNR and FQNEAQ (reference sequence). CDR3 bases: TGTGCCAGCAGCTTACACTCCGACGGCTACACCTTC. This translates into CASSLHSDGYTF.

V and J are TRBV30 and TRBJ2-5, with D unclear. CDR1 GTSNPN and CDR2 SVGIG come from the germline V gene (reference sequence). The CDR3 is 12 residues long. Trimming removed 0 bases from V and 3 bases from J, with 5 bases in between. The CDR3, as DNA: TGTGCCTGGAGTGTAAACGAAGAGACCCAGTACTTC. Translation: CAWSVNEETQYF.

This clonotype was recorded a few times. This chain links TRBV15 with TRBJ2-5; 12 positions agree with TRBD2. The DNA matches TRBJ2-1 better at its end, which makes the J call doubtful. This CDR3 spans 15 amino acids. Per germline, CDR1 LNHNV and CDR2 YYDKDF (reference sequence). The CDR3 DNA sequence: TGTGCCACCAGGACGGGACTAGCGGGTTACAATGAGCAGTTCTTC. It encodes CATRTGLAGYNEQFF.

This clonotype came up a few times. This rearrangement joins TRBV12-3 or TRBV12-4 to TRBJ2-1, with D unresolved. This CDR3 region has 12 residues. Trimming pared 2 bases from V and 10 bases from J, leaving 9 bases between. The CDR3 DNA sequence: TGTGCCAGCAGTTTAATGGCTAGGGAGCAGTTCTTC. This sequence encodes CASSLMAREQFF.

The genes are TRBV20-1 and TRBJ2-5; D might be TRBD2 (5 bases). The J call could be wrong; TRBJ2-7 is a better fit for the DNA end. Germline-derived CDR1 and CDR2 are DFQATT and SNEGSKA (reference sequence). The CDR3 extends over 13 amino acids. The CDR3 sequence: CSAPSGSSYEQYF. DNA of the CDR3: TGCAGTGCACCGAGCGGATCCTCCTACGAGCAGTACTTC.